The 13 T cell receptor beta chains in this list originate from one sample, sequenced in a study of cytomegalovirus exposure and HLA in healthy donors. PCR involved 60 Vbeta and 13 Jbeta primers. Repertoires were generated with immunoSEQ multiplex PCR, while TCRdb's copy carries only in-frame clones and drops some. The sample shows 150,000 to 250,000 clones, 82% of them seen only once. Sequenced input: PBMCs. The receptor set was obtained from a boy aged 2 to 9 in good health and CMV-seronegative.

The V gene is TRBV10-3, the J gene TRBJ2-3; possible D gene TRBD2, 5 bases. Germline assignment: CDR1 ENHRY and CDR2 SYGVKD. V was pared by 6 bases and J by 1 base, with 8 bases between. This CDR3 is built from 13 residues. This chain's CDR3 is CAIRADRTDTQYF. As DNA, the CDR3 is TGTGCCATCAGAGCGGACCGCACAGATACGCAGTATTTT.

This clone came up a few times. The chain is built from TRBV5-6 and TRBJ1-6, with D perhaps matching TRBD1 (6 bases). Germline assignment: CDR1 SGHDT and CDR2 YYEEEE. The V and J ends lost 6 bases and 0 bases respectively, with 10 bases between them. This CDR3 region has 15 residues. This CDR3 reads CASTPDSSYNSPLHF. The CDR3 nucleotides are TGTGCCAGCACCCCGGACAGCTCCTATAATTCACCCCTCCACTTT. Drawing the rest from reference TRBV5-6 and TRBJ1-6, the complete variable domain is DAGVTQSPTHLIKTRGQQVTLRCSPKSGHDTVSWYQQALGQGPQFIFQYYEEEERQRGNFPDRFSGHQFPNYSSELNVNALLLGDSALYLCASTPDSSYNSPLHFGNGTRLTVT.

The chain employs TRBV9 and TRBJ2-2; TRBD2 matches 7 bases. The CDR3 totals 16 residues. Germline CDR1 SGDLS, CDR2 YYNGEE. The V segment lost 3 bases and the J segment 0 bases; nucleotides outside the gene matches: 5. In DNA form, the CDR3 reads TGTGCCAGCAGCGCAAGCGGGGCAACGAACACCGGGGAGCTGTTTTTT. This translates into CASSASGATNTGELFF.

This clone came up a few times. The J gene is TRBJ2-1, the V gene TRBV4-1, with D tentatively TRBD2 (7 bases). The CDR3 contains 15 residues. V was pared by 4 bases and J by 9 bases, with 19 bases between. The germline V gene has CDR1 MGHRA and CDR2 YSYEKL. CDR3 protein: CASSRLGGPKGEQFF. In DNA, the CDR3 is TGCGCCAGCAGCCGCCTCGGGGGGCCTAAGGGTGAGCAGTTCTTC.

The count of this clone is one. Other DNA sequences in this sample translate to the same CDR3. The chain combines TRBV6-6 with TRBJ2-2, with D possibly being TRBD1 (6 bases). The CDR3 runs to 15 residues. Germline V gives CDR1 MNHNY, CDR2 SVGAGI (reference sequence). V lost 6 bases and J lost 2, with 13 bases in between. Written as DNA, the CDR3 is TGTGCCAGCAGACTAACAGGGTCAAACACCGGGGAGCTGTTTTTT. This codes for CASRLTGSNTGELFF.

J is TRBJ1-1 and V is TRBV6-5, with D perhaps matching TRBD1 (6 bases). There are 14 residues in the CDR3. V lost 6 bases, J lost 8 bases, and 19 bases lay in between. Germline lookup yields CDR1 MNHEY and CDR2 SVGAGI. The CDR3 is CASSPRFAGVEAFF. The CDR3 nucleotides are TGTGCCAGCAGCCCCCGCTTCGCAGGGGTAGAAGCTTTCTTT.

V is TRBV7-2 and J is TRBJ2-1; tentative D call: TRBD1 (6 bases). There are 14 residues in the CDR3. V was cut by 2 bases and J by 12 bases, with 17 bases left in between. Germline values: CDR1 SGHTA, CDR2 FQGNSA. The CDR3 here is CASSLNAGTWVQFF. DNA for the CDR3: TGTGCCAGCAGCTTAAATGCCGGGACATGGGTGCAGTTCTTC.

The sample holds a few counts of this clone. V gene TRBV4-2 combines with J gene TRBJ2-3; possible D gene TRBD1, 6 bases. The V and J ends lost 2 bases and 2 bases respectively, with 11 bases between them. Germline lookup yields CDR1 LGHNA and CDR2 YNFKEQ. The CDR3 has 15 amino acids. The CDR3 region has the DNA TGTGCCAGCAGCCAATTGGGGGCCTACACAGATACGCAGTATTTT. Translated: CASSQLGAYTDTQYF.

The genes are TRBV4-3 and TRBJ1-6, with a tentative D call TRBD1 (5 bases). There are 15 residues in the CDR3. V was trimmed by 5 bases and J by 8 bases, leaving 16 bases between them. Germline lookup yields CDR1 LGHNA and CDR2 YSLEER. In DNA form, the CDR3 reads TGCGCCAGCAGCAACTTGCGGGGCGGAGATTCACCCCTCCACTTT. The encoded protein is CASSNLRGGDSPLHF.

The chain carries TRBV6-6 and TRBJ1-5; 7 nucleotides agree with TRBD1. Germline values: CDR1 MNHNY, CDR2 SVGAGI (reference sequence). There are 13 residues in the CDR3. V lost 6 bases and J lost 4; bases outside the gene matches: 3. CDR3 loop: CASRVQGNQPQHF. In DNA form, the CDR3 reads TGTGCCAGCAGGGTACAGGGGAATCAGCCCCAGCATTTT.

The rearrangement joins TRBV10-2 to TRBJ2-5; 10 bases agree with TRBD1. The CDR3 spans 16 residues. The V gene's germline CDR1 is WSHSY and CDR2 SAAADI. V lost 7 bases, J lost 1 base, and 9 bases stayed unmatched. Here the CDR3 reads CASNLGTGDVQETQYF. The CDR3 DNA follows: TGCGCCAGCAATTTAGGGACAGGGGACGTCCAAGAGACCCAGTACTTC.

This clone showed up just once. J is TRBJ1-1 and V is TRBV28; 7 bases map to TRBD1. After removal of 5 bases from V and 7 bases from J, the junction contained 10 bases not matched to a gene. The CDR3 runs 14 residues. CDR1 and CDR2 (germline): MDHEN, SYDVKM. Written as DNA, the CDR3 is TGTGCCAGCAGTAGGGGGCTGGGACATGGTGAAGCTTTCTTT. This encodes CASSRGLGHGEAFF.

This rearrangement joins TRBV9 to TRBJ2-2; D gene uncertain. Germline CDR1 and CDR2: SGDLS and YYNGEE. V was clipped by 1 base and J by 1 base, with 5 bases between them. The CDR3 runs to 14 residues. The CDR3 DNA reads TGTGCCAGCAGCGTATTCCTGAACACCGGGGAGCTGTTTTTT. It yields the protein CASSVFLNTGELFF.